This T cell receptor beta chain is from a study of T cell responses to AZD1222 COVID-19 vaccine. Sequencing was performed with immunoSEQ multiplex PCR; in TCRdb, only in-frame clones are kept and a portion is missing. The table shows more than 120,000 clones, with roughly 90% occurring only once. The V gene's germline CDR1 is SGHNT and CDR2 YENEEA. This CDR3 is 15 amino acids long. Trimming removed 0 bases from V and 4 bases from J, with 7 bases in between. Sequencing was performed on peripheral blood, taken 28 days after the second dose of the MenACWY control vaccine. The source is an adult who received the MenACWY meningococcal vaccine as a control. The genes are TRBV11-3 and TRBJ1-6; D unclear. DNA for the CDR3: TGTGCCAGCAGCTTAGATTCCCGGTATAATTCACCCCTCCACTTT. Translation: CASSLDSRYNSPLHF.